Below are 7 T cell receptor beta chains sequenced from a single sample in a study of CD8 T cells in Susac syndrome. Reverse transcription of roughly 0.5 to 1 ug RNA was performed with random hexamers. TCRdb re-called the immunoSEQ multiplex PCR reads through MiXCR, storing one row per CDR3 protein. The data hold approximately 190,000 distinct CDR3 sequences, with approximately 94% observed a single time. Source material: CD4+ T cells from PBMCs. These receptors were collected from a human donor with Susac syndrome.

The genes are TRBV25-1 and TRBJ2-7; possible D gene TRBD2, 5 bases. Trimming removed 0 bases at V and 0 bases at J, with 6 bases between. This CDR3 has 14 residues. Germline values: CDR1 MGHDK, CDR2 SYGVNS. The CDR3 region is CASSEYEGSYEQYF. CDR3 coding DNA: TGTGCCAGCAGTGAATATGAGGGCTCCTACGAGCAGTACTTC.

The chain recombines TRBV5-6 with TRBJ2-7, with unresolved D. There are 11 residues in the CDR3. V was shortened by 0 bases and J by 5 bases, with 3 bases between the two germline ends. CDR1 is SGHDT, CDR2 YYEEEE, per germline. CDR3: CASSLEDEQYF. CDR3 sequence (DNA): TGTGCCAGCAGCTTGGAAGACGAGCAGTACTTC.

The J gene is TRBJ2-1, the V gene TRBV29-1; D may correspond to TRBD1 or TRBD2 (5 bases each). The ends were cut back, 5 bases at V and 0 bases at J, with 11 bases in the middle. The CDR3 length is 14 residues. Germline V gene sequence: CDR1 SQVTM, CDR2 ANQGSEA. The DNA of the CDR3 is TGCAGCGTTCGGGGCGCTGGCTCCTACAATGAGCAGTTCTTC. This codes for CSVRGAGSYNEQFF.

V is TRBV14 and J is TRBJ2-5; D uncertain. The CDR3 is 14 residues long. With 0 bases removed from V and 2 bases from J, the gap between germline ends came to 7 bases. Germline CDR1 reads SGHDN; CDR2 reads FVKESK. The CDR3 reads CASSQDRVQETQYF. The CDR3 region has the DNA TGTGCCAGCAGCCAAGATCGGGTTCAAGAGACCCAGTACTTC.

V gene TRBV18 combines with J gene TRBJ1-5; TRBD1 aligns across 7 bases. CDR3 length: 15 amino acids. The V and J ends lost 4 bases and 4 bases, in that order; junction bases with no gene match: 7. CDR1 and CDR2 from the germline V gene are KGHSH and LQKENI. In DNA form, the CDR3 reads TGTGCCAGCTCACTATCCCGGGACAGTAATCAGCCCCAGCATTTT. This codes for CASSLSRDSNQPQHF.

The CDR3, as DNA: TGTGCCAGCGCCTCAATGACAGGGTACAATGAGCAGTTCTTC. Its protein is CASASMTGYNEQFF. V usage is TRBV7-2 and J usage is TRBJ2-1; 7 nucleotides match TRBD1. Germline V gives CDR1 SGHTA, CDR2 FQGNSA. The CDR3 totals 14 residues. The V gene end was trimmed by 8 bases and the J gene end by 4 bases; junction bases not matched to a gene: 8.

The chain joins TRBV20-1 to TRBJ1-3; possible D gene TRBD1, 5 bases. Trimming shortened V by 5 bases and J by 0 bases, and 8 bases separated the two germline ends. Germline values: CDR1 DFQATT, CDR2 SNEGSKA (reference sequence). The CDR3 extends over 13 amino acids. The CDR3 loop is CSAQDNSGNTIYF. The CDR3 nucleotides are TGCAGTGCTCAGGACAACTCTGGAAACACCATATATTTT.